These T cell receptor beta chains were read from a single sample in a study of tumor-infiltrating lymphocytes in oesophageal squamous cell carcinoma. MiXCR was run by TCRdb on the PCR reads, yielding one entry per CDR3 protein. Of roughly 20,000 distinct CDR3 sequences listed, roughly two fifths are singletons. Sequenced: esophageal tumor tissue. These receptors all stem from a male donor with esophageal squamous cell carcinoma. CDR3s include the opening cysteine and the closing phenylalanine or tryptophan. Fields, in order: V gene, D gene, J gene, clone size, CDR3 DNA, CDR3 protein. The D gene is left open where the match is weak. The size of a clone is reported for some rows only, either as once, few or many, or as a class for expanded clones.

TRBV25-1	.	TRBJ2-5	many	TGTGCCAGCAGTGAACCCGGATCCGTGGAGACCCAGTACTTC	CASSEPGSVETQYF
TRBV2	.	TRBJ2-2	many	TGTGCCAGCAGGGTGGACGCAGCGAACACCGGGGAGCTGTTTTTT	CASRVDAANTGELFF
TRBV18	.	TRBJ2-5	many	TGTGCCTGCTCACCACCGAACACAAGGGACGAGACCCAGTACTTC	CACSPPNTRDETQYF
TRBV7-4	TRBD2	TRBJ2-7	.	TGTGCCAGCAGCTTTGCGGGAGTGGGCACAGATACGCAGTACTTC	CASSFAGVGTDTQYF
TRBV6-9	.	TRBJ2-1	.	TGTGCCAGCATCGTTTCGGGGGCTAACAATGAGCAGTTCTTC	CASIVSGANNEQFF
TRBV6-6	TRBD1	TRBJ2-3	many	TGTGCCAGCAGTTACTCAGGGACAGGGGGCAAGGTGGATACGCAGTATTTT	CASSYSGTGGKVDTQYF
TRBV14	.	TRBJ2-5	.	TGTGCCAGCAGCCAAGAGGCCCAGCTATCCTGGGAGACCCAGTACTTC	CASSQEAQLSWETQYF
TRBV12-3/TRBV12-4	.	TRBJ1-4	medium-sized	TGTGCCAGCAGACAGGGCGGGTTTGAAAAACTGTTTTTT	CASRQGGFEKLFF
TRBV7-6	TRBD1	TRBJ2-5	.	TGTGCTAGCAGCCCACAGGGGGGACGGGGGGAGACCCAGTACTTC	CASSPQGGRGETQYF
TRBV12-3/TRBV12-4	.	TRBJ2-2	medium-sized	TGTGCCAGCAGCCCCGCAGGGGTTACCGGGGAGCTGTTTTTT	CASSPAGVTGELFF
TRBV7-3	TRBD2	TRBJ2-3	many	TGTGCCAGCAGCTTAATGACTAGCGGCACAGATACGCAGTATTTT	CASSLMTSGTDTQYF
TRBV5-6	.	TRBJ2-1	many	TGTGCCAGCAGCTTGTCAGCTGGGCGCTCCTACAATGAGCAGTTCTTC	CASSLSAGRSYNEQFF
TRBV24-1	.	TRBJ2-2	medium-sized	TGTGCCACCAGTGATTTGTCAGGGTTTTATCCCGGGGAGCTGTTTTTT	CATSDLSGFYPGELFF
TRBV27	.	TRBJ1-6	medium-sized	TGTGCCAGCAGGATGGACAGTTTTAATTCACCCCTCCACTTT	CASRMDSFNSPLHF
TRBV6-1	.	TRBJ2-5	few	TGTGCCAGCAGTGAATGGGGGGAGACCCAGTACTTC	CASSEWGETQYF
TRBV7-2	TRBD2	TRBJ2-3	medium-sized	TGTGCCAGCAGCAATTGGACTAGCGGGGGGCATACGCAGTATTTT	CASSNWTSGGHTQYF
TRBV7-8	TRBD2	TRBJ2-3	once	TGTGCCAGCATGTGGGGGACTAGCGGGGGGGATACGCAGTATTTT	CASMWGTSGGDTQYF
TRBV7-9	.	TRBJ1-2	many	TGTGCCAGCAGCTTAAGGGGCAGGGCCCGGACAACGGATGGCTACACCTTC	CASSLRGRARTTDGYTF